This T cell receptor beta chain came from a study of blood T cell repertoires in COVID-19. Germline V gene sequence: CDR1 SGHVS, CDR2 FQNEAQ. V lost 6 bases and J lost 0; bases outside the gene matches: 5. The CDR3 is made up of 16 amino acids. Assay used: immunoSEQ multiplex PCR; TCRdb lists only in-frame clones, some missing. The sample holds fewer than 250,000 clones, over 75% seen once. Sequencing was performed on peripheral blood. This receptor was taken from a man aged 45-60 years with COVID-19, enrolled during active disease. This chain joins TRBV7-8 and TRBJ2-2; 9 bases align to TRBD2. The CDR3 protein is CASRHVAGANTGELFF. CDR3 DNA sequence: TGTGCCAGCAGGCATGTAGCGGGGGCGAACACCGGGGAGCTGTTTTTT.